The clone carrying this T cell receptor beta chain was observed a single time. The target antigen is unknown. This entry belongs to a study of shared clonotypes between healthy human individuals. There were no recent acute infections or vaccinations among the donors, who were healthy HIV-negative adults. Some 30,000 T cell genomes, or about 270 ng DNA, went into replicate PCRs of unsorted PBMC. Original handling: Quality scores were absent from the junction-only immunoSEQ sequences, so filtering differed. The table came from immunoSEQ multiplex PCR; TCRdb's copy has only in-frame clones and leaves some out. V and J calls and clone size are those listed in that table; D and trimming were worked out from the DNA. The sample holds about 490,000 clones, around 85% seen once. CDR1 is SNHLY, CDR2 FYNNEI, per germline. CDR3 length: 13 residues. V was clipped by 1 base and J by 4 bases, with 5 bases between them.

Broader study findings: Collection of samples was limited to blood; tissue repertoires likely differ.

V usage is TRBV2 and J usage is TRBJ2-4; D uncertain. The TCR originated in a woman in her forties in good health. Some clones in this sample may be carry-over from other donors' samples. Sequenced material: PBMCs. CDR3 protein: CASSEVYKNIQYF. In DNA form, the CDR3 reads TGTGCCAGCAGTGAAGTCTATAAAAACATTCAGTACTTC. Together with reference TRBV2 and TRBJ2-4, the CDR3 gives the full variable domain: EPEVTQTPSHQVTQMGQEVILRCVPISNHLYFYWYRQILGQKVEFLVSFYNNEISEKSEIFDDQFSVERPDGSNFTLKIRSTKLEDSAMYFCASSEVYKNIQYFGAGTRLSVL.